Below are 14 T cell receptor beta chains sequenced from a single sample in a study of control samples from healthy donors and cancer patients. TCRdb's copy holds only in-frame clones and misses some; the assay was immunoSEQ multiplex PCR. The sample comprises around 120,000 clones, roughly nine tenths of which are singletons, and 7.8% rests with the top ten. Sample: blood. The receptors here all came from a woman aged 18-29 years in good health.

CDR3 protein: CAWSSGASEQYF. The CDR3 DNA follows: TGTGCCTGGAGTTCGGGCGCAAGCGAGCAGTACTTC. The chain has TRBV30 and TRBJ2-7, with no clear D. Germline CDR1 reads GTSNPN; CDR2 reads SVGIG (reference sequence). Trimming left V 2 bases short and J 6 bases short, with 11 bases between. This CDR3 spans 12 amino acids.

The chain couples TRBV24-1 to TRBJ2-2; D is uncertain. Per germline, CDR1 KGHDR and CDR2 SFDVKD. This CDR3 has 14 amino acids. Trimming cost V 1 base and J 6 bases, with 8 bases left between them. The CDR3 region has the DNA TGTGCCACCAGTGATTTTCTCGGAGCCGGGGAGCTGTTTTTT. Its protein product is CATSDFLGAGELFF.

This clone has a single count. The V and J genes are TRBV24-1 and TRBJ2-1; possibly TRBD1 for D (5 bases). This CDR3 comprises 18 residues. Germline V gene data show CDR1 as KGHDR and CDR2 as SFDVKD. The V and J ends lost 2 bases and 5 bases respectively, with 21 bases between them. CDR3 protein: CATSDSWAPTEKHNEQFF. CDR3 in DNA: TGTGCCACCAGTGATTCGTGGGCCCCGACAGAGAAACACAATGAGCAGTTCTTC.

The chain combines TRBV27 with TRBJ1-6; D not certain. The germline V gene encodes CDR1 MNHEY and CDR2 SMNVEV (reference sequence). Between the trimmed V and J ends, which lost 6 bases and 10 bases, there was a span of 19 bases. The CDR3 sequence is 15 residues long. In DNA, the CDR3 is TGTGCCAGCAGAGAAACCGGGTCACACTGGTCACCCCTCCACTTT. Protein: CASRETGSHWSPLHF.

The table lists this clone with a few counts. The chain uses TRBV20-1 and TRBJ1-1; D call uncertain. V gave up 3 bases and J gave up 3 bases, with 5 bases separating them. Germline lookup yields CDR1 DFQATT and CDR2 SNEGSKA (reference sequence). The CDR3 sequence is 11 residues long. The CDR3 nucleotides read TGCAGTGCTAGTCCGGACACTGAAGCTTTCTTT. Translation gives CSASPDTEAFF.

This chain joins TRBV9 and TRBJ2-5, with TRBD2 matching 9 bases. This CDR3 is built from 18 residues. The germline gives CDR1 SGDLS, CDR2 YYNGEE. J lost 5 bases, V lost 0 bases, and 14 bases had no gene match. CDR3 loop: CASSVEALTSGLSETQYF. CDR3 bases: TGTGCCAGCAGCGTAGAGGCCCTGACTAGCGGTCTTTCGGAGACCCAGTACTTC.

CDR3: CASSSAAHGNTIYF. CDR3 bases: TGCGCCAGCAGCAGTGCTGCCCACGGAAACACCATATATTTT. The chain has TRBV5-1 and TRBJ1-3; D gene uncertain. Per the germline V gene, CDR1 is SGHRS and CDR2 is YFSETQ. The CDR3 loop spans 14 amino acids. Trimming left V 4 bases short and J 4 bases short, with 12 bases between.

The gene calls are TRBV19 and TRBJ1-2; a possible D gene is TRBD1 (6 bases). Trimming shortened V by 0 bases and J by 3 bases, and 8 bases separated the two germline ends. Germline V gene data show CDR1 as LNHDA and CDR2 as SQIVND (reference sequence). This CDR3 has 14 amino acids. CDR3 residues: CASSIEGADYGYTF. In DNA, the CDR3 is TGTGCCAGTAGTATAGAGGGGGCGGACTATGGCTACACCTTC.

Details on this clone: This sample includes further DNA sequences coding for the same CDR3. The rearrangement links TRBV28 to TRBJ1-2; the match to TRBD1 covers 7 bases. CDR3 length: 12 amino acids. Looked up from germline, CDR1 is MDHEN and CDR2 is SYDVKM. J was trimmed by 4 bases and V by 6 bases; bases with no gene match: 2. CDR3 sequence (DNA): TGTGCCAGCAGCTACAGGGGCTATGGCTACACCTTC. As protein: CASSYRGYGYTF.

The J gene is TRBJ1-2, the V gene TRBV30; the D is unclear. CDR3 size: 11 residues. Germline V CDR1 and CDR2: GTSNPN, SVGIG (reference sequence). Trimming shortened V by 0 bases and J by 9 bases, and 8 bases separated the two germline ends. This CDR3 is CAWSVGRSYTF. The CDR3 coding sequence is TGTGCCTGGAGTGTGGGGAGAAGCTACACCTTC.

The chain combines TRBV20-1 with TRBJ2-7, with a tentative D call TRBD2 (6 bases). CDR3 length: 14 amino acids. V gave up 3 bases and J gave up 2 bases, with 14 bases separating them. Per germline, CDR1 DFQATT and CDR2 SNEGSKA (reference sequence). The CDR3 here is CSASAGRGTYEQYF. In DNA form, the CDR3 reads TGCAGTGCTAGTGCGGGACGGGGAACCTACGAGCAGTACTTC.

V and J are TRBV4-3 and TRBJ2-6, with a possible D match to TRBD1 (5 bases). Germline V gene lookup returns CDR1 LGHNA and CDR2 YSLEER. The CDR3 extends over 18 amino acids. The V and J ends lost 1 base and 0 bases respectively, with 13 bases between them. DNA of the CDR3: TGCGCCAGCAGCCAAGGGGGCAGAAAATTCTCTGGGGCCAACGTCCTGACTTTC. Its translation is CASSQGGRKFSGANVLTF.

The chain carries TRBV6-5 and TRBJ1-3; a weak D match, TRBD1 (6 bases). The V end was cut by 9 bases, the J end by 3 bases, with 12 bases between. This CDR3 is 13 amino acids long. Germline CDR1 is MNHEY and CDR2 is SVGAGI. The CDR3 sequence: CASSQGIGNTIYF. The DNA for the CDR3 is TGTGCCAGTTCACAGGGAATTGGAAACACCATATATTTT.

This rearrangement joins TRBV20-1 to TRBJ2-7, with D hard to call. The length of the CDR3 is 12 residues. The V gene lost 3 bases and the J gene lost 1 base, with 7 bases spanning the gap. The V gene's germline CDR1 is DFQATT and CDR2 SNEGSKA (reference sequence). CDR3 sequence (DNA): TGCAGTGCTAGTAGACAATCCTACGAGCAGTACTTC. This gives the protein CSASRQSYEQYF.